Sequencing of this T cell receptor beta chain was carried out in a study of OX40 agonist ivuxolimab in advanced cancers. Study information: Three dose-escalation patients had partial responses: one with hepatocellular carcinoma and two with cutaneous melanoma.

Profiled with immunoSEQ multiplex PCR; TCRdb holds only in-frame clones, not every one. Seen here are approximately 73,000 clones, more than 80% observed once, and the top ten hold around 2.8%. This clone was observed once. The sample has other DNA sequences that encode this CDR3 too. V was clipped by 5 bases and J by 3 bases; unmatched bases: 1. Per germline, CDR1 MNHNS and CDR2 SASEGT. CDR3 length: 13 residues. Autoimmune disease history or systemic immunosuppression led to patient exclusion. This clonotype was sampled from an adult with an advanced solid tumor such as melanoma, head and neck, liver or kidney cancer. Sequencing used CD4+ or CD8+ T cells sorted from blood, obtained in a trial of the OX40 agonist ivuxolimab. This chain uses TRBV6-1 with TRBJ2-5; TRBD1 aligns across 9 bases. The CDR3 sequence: CASSRDREETQYF. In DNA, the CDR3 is TGTGCCAGCAGTCGGGACAGGGAAGAGACCCAGTACTTC.